This entry concerns a single T cell receptor (beta chain). Its antigen is as yet unknown. Using its own MiXCR run on the RT-PCR reads, TCRdb lists one record per CDR3 protein. This sample yields 150,000 to 200,000 distinct CDR3 sequences, of which roughly 12% are seen a single time; 25% to 30% belongs to the top ten. CDR3 length: 13 amino acids. CDR1 SGHDN and CDR2 FVKESK come from the germline V gene. Trimming took off 4 bases at V and 7 bases at J, with 13 bases between the two ends. The data derive from a study of response to subunit inactivated influenza vaccine. Study-wide findings and caveats: Researchers suggested that each seasonal influenza vaccination recruits few new T cells.

The data also belong to a second study, concerning T cells expressing NK-cell markers. That work adds: Production of TCR beta cDNA relied on 5'RACE template switching with UMIs. CD3+CD56+NKG2C+, CD3+CD56+NKG2C- and CD3+CD56-NKG2C+ T cells, once sorted, supplied the TCR beta repertoires. The sequencing cohort of eight donors included seven HCMV-seropositive individuals and one seronegative individual. Among several donors, these clonotypes also ranked first in the CD3+CD56-NKG2C+ fraction.

This clonotype was sampled from a man in his fifties or sixties who received an inactivated influenza vaccine. The sequencing used CD8+ T cells sorted from PBMCs, collected 11 to 12 days after vaccination. The chain is built from TRBV14 and TRBJ1-1; possibly TRBD1 for D (5 bases). The CDR3 coding sequence is TGTGCCAGCAGCCCGACTCTGGGGGGTGAAGCTTTCTTT. It translates to CASSPTLGGEAFF.